This T cell receptor beta chain derives from a study of T cells after yellow fever vaccination. Study-level findings and limits: Abundant clonotypes from the bulk population could get into FACS-sorted repertoires as contaminants. Once the booster was given, most primary-vaccination clones reappeared, at 95% to 97% for CD4 and over 75% for CD8. A small share of clonotypes appeared in both CD4 and CD8 compartments.

Generation of TCR cDNA used 5'RACE template switching (which added a universal primer site and UMIs). From the 5' RACE reads, TCRdb called clonotypes with MiXCR, one entry per CDR3 protein. The repertoire consists of roughly 350,000 distinct CDR3 sequences, with approximately 4% occurring once and the leading ten covering about 26%. On this clonotype: Its antigen is not known.

This sequence was found in a man aged 18 to 30 who received the YFV17D yellow fever vaccine. Material: PBMCs, obtained 5 days after the yellow fever booster vaccination.

The CDR3 DNA sequence: TGTGCCAGCAGCAAGGAGGGGGGGACTAACTATGGCTACACCTTC. Its translation: CASSKEGGTNYGYTF. The V gene is TRBV5-4, the J gene TRBJ1-2; perhaps TRBD1 as D (6 bases). V was pared by 4 bases and J by 0 bases, with 13 bases between. The CDR3 totals 15 residues. Per the germline V gene, CDR1 is SGHNT and CDR2 is YYREEE (reference sequence).